The 7 T cell receptor beta chains below all came from one sample that was sequenced in a study of PD-L1 blockade in urothelial cancer. Measured with immunoSEQ multiplex PCR; TCRdb has only the in-frame clones, and not every one. This table has 25,000 to 35,000 clones, 85% to 90% appearing once. The sequencing used PBMCs, collected around atezolizumab (anti-PD-L1) treatment. The receptors originated from a man over 45 with urothelial cancer.

The J gene is TRBJ2-2, the V gene TRBV6-5; TRBD1 aligns across 8 bases. The CDR3 runs to 15 residues. Unmatched junction bases numbered 7, after V lost 3 bases and J lost 7 bases. Germline lookup yields CDR1 MNHEY and CDR2 SVGAGI. The CDR3 DNA sequence: TGTGCCAGCAGTTATGCTCAGGGGGCGGGCGGGGAGCTGTTTTTT. It codes for CASSYAQGAGGELFF.

V and J are TRBV19 and TRBJ2-7, with D possibly TRBD1 on 6 matching bases. The CDR3 covers 13 residues. The V gene's germline CDR1 is LNHDA and CDR2 SQIVND (reference sequence). V lost 7 bases and J 3 bases, leaving 13 bases between the germline ends. Here the CDR3 DNA reads TGTGCCAGTATGGACCCAGGGGTCTACGAGCAGTACTTC. Translation: CASMDPGVYEQYF.

This clone was picked up a small number of times. The CDR3 DNA sequence: TGTGCCAGCATCCGGGGGATAATTCCCTACGAGCAGTACTTC. Its protein is CASIRGIIPYEQYF. The chain employs TRBV6-6 and TRBJ2-7, with D possibly TRBD2 on 6 matching bases. The V end lost 7 bases, the J end lost 2 bases, and 15 bases lay between the germline ends. Per the germline V gene, CDR1 is MNHNY and CDR2 is SVGAGI (reference sequence). The CDR3 loop spans 14 amino acids.

This sequence joins TRBV2 and TRBJ2-7, with D possibly matching TRBD2 (5 bases). Trimming removed 5 bases from V and 3 bases from J, with 11 bases in between. The germline V gene has CDR1 SNHLY and CDR2 FYNNEI. The CDR3 is made up of 13 amino acids. CDR3 region: CASSRTYDYEQYF. In DNA, the CDR3 is TGTGCCAGCAGTAGGACTTACGACTACGAGCAGTACTTC.

The table lists this clone with a count of one. The chain combines TRBV27 with TRBJ2-7, with 7 bases fitting TRBD1. The ends lost 2 bases at V and 4 bases at J; junction bases unmatched: 8. Germline values: CDR1 MNHEY, CDR2 SMNVEV (reference sequence). This CDR3 contains 15 residues. The CDR3 sequence: CASSLEGTVDYEQYF. The CDR3, as DNA: TGTGCCAGCAGTTTAGAGGGGACAGTCGATTACGAGCAGTACTTC.

This chain connects TRBV5-1 to TRBJ1-2, with TRBD1 matching 7 bases. CDR3 length equals 13 residues. V gave up 5 bases and J gave up 6 bases; unmatched junction bases: 7. Germline CDR1 reads SGHRS; CDR2 reads YFSETQ. CDR3 in DNA: TGCGCCAGCAGTTTAACAGGGGAGAATGGCTACACCTTC. Residues: CASSLTGENGYTF.

The genes are TRBV15 and TRBJ1-1; D remains ambiguous. V lost 0 bases and J 8 bases, leaving 7 bases between the germline ends. The CDR3 covers 12 residues. Germline CDR1 and CDR2: LNHNV and YYDKDF (reference sequence). The CDR3 here is CATSRDTGEAFF. CDR3 DNA sequence: TGTGCCACCAGCAGAGATACCGGGGAAGCTTTCTTT.